This T cell receptor (beta chain) appears in the sequencing data of a study of T cells in Graves' hyperthyroidism and ophthalmopathy. Broader study findings: It was a median 6.5 months before onset that the model predicted ophthalmopathy.

Germline V gene lookup returns CDR1 MDHEN and CDR2 SYDVKM. The germline V and J ends were trimmed by 11 bases and 12 bases, with 28 bases remaining between them. The CDR3 spans 14 residues. RNA transcripts gave rise to amplified TCR beta CDR3 regions. Initially, a first-round RT-PCR of the TCR CDR3 employed the HTBI primer set. TCRdb independently ran MiXCR on the multiplex PCR reads; one entry per CDR3 protein. In the table there are 400,000 to 600,000 distinct CDR3 sequences, about 16% of which are singletons. On this clonotype: What it binds is not known.

This clonotype was obtained from a woman younger than 45 with Graves' ophthalmopathy. The material sequenced was blood. The chain carries TRBV28 and TRBJ1-1; D is possibly TRBD1 (5 bases). CDR3 sequence reads: CASGGRGTSEYTFF. As DNA, the CDR3 is TGTGCCTCCGGAGGGCGGGGCACGTCAGAGTATACTTTCTTT.